The text below deals with one T cell receptor (beta chain). Antigen unknown. Repertoires were generated with immunoSEQ multiplex PCR, while TCRdb's copy carries only in-frame clones and drops some. The table has roughly 90,000 clones, approximately 82% seen once. These data are taken from a study of radiotherapy plus CTLA-4 blockade in lung cancer. Findings and caveats of the study: Interferon-beta, together with early blood T cell clone dynamics, reportedly best predicted response. Clones of tumor-derived TCRs expanded in blood after radiotherapy plus ipilimumab.

With 11 bases removed from V and 4 bases from J, the gap between germline ends came to 13 bases. Germline lookup yields CDR1 WSHSY and CDR2 SAAADI. The CDR3 totals 12 residues. The material was peripheral blood, obtained from a patient treated with radiotherapy plus ipilimumab. The chain has TRBV10-2 and TRBJ2-3; either TRBD1 or TRBD2 may fit D (6 bases each). The receptor comes from a human donor with non-small cell lung cancer that progressed on radiotherapy plus ipilimumab. The CDR3 region has the DNA TGCGCCTCAAAGGGGGGTGCAGATACGCAGTATTTT. Residues: CASKGGADTQYF.